This T cell receptor beta chain is drawn from a study of blood T cell repertoires in COVID-19. Data came from immunoSEQ multiplex PCR; TCRdb stores just in-frame clones and leaves some out. The data contain over 350,000 clones, 88% of them singletons. Germline CDR1 is MDHEN and CDR2 is SYDVKM. The V segment lost 4 bases and the J segment 7 bases; nucleotides outside the gene matches: 7. The CDR3 consists of 14 residues. The sample was PBMCs or T cells enriched from blood (not recorded which). The chain carries TRBV28 and TRBJ1-5, with 7 bases fitting TRBD1. The TCR sequence derives from a woman aged 18-35 years who had recovered from COVID-19. The CDR3 DNA sequence: TGTGCCAGCAGTTACCCCGACAGGGCACAGCCCCAGCATTTT. It specifies CASSYPDRAQPQHF.